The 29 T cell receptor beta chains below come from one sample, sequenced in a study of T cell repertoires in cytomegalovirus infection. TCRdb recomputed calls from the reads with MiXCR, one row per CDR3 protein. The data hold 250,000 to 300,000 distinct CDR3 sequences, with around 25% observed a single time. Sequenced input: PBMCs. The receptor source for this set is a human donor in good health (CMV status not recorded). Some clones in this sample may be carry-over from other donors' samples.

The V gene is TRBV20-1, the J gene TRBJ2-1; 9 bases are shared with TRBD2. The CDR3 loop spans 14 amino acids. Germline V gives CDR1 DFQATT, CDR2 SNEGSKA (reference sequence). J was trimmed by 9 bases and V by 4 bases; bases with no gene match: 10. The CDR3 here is CSATGLAGTTEQFF. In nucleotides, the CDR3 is TGCAGTGCTACCGGGCTAGCGGGGACGACTGAGCAGTTCTTC.

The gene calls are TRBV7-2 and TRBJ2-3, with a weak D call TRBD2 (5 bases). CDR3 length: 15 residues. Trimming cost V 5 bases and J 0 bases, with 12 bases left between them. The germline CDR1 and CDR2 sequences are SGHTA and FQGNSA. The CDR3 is CASSTRAASTDTQYF. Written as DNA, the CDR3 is TGTGCCAGCAGCACCCGAGCGGCTAGCACAGATACGCAGTATTTT.

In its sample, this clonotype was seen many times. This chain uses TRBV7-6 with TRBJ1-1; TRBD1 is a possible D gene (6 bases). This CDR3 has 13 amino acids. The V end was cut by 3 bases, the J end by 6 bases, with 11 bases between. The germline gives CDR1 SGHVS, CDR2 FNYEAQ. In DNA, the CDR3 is TGTGCCAGCAGCTTCAGGGAGGGGGCTGAAGCTTTCTTT. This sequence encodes CASSFREGAEAFF.

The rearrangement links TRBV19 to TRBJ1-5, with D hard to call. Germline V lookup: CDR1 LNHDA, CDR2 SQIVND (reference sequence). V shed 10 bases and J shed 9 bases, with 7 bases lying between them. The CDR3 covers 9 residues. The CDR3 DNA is TGTGCCACCGTGGGGCCCCAGCATTTT. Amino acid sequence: CATVGPQHF.

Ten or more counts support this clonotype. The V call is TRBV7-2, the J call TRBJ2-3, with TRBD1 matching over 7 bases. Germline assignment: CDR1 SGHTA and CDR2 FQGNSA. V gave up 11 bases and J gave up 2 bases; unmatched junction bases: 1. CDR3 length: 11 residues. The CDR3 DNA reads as TGTGCCGGACAGGACACAGATACGCAGTATTTT. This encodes CAGQDTDTQYF.

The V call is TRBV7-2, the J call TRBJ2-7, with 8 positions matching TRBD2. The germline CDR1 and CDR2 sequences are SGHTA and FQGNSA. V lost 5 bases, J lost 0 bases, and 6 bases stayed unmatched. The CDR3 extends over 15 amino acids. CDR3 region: CASSRTGTSSYEQYF. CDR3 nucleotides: TGTGCCAGCAGCAGGACCGGGACTAGCTCCTACGAGCAGTACTTC.

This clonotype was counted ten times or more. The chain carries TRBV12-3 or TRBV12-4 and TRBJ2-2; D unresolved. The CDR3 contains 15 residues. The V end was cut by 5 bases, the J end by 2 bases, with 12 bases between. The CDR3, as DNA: TGTGCCAGCAGTCTCCGGGCGGTTAACACCGGGGAGCTGTTTTTT. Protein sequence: CASSLRAVNTGELFF.

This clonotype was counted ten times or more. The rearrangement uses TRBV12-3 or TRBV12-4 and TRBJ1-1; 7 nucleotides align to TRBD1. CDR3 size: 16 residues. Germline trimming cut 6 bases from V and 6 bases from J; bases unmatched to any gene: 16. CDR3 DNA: TGTGCCAGCAGCTCCCCCAATCTACAGGGGCTGGCTGAAGCTTTCTTT. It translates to CASSSPNLQGLAEAFF.

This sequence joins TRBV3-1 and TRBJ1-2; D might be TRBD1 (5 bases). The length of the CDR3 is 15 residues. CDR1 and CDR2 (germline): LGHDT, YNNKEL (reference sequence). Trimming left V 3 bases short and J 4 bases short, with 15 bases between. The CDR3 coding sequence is TGTGCCAGCAGCCAGATTAACGGGGCTGGCTATGGCTACACCTTC. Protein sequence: CASSQINGAGYGYTF.

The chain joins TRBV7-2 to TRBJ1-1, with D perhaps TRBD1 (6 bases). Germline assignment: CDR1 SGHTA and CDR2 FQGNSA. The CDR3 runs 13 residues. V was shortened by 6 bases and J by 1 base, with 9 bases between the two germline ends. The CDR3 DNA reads TGTGCCAGCAGGGACAGAAAGAACACTGAAGCTTTCTTT. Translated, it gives CASRDRKNTEAFF.

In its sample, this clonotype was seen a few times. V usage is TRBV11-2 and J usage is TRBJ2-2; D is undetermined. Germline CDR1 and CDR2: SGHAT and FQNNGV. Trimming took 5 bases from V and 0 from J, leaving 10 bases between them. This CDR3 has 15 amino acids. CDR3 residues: CASSPRSANTGELFF. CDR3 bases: TGTGCCAGCAGCCCAAGGTCAGCGAACACCGGGGAGCTGTTTTTT.

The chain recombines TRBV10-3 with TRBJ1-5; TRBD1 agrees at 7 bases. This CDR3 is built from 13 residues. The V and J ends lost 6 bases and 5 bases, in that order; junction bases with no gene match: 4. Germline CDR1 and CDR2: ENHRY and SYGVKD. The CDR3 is CAIRGDSDQPQHF. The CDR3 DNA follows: TGTGCCATCAGAGGGGACAGTGATCAGCCCCAGCATTTT.

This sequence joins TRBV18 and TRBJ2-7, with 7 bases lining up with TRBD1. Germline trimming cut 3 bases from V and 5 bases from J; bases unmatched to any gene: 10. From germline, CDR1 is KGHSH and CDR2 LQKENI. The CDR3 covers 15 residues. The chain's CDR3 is CASSPQVTGNDEQYF. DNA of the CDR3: TGTGCCAGCTCACCGCAAGTGACAGGGAACGACGAGCAGTACTTC. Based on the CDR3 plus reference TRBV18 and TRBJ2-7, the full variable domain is NAGVMQNPRHLVRRRGQEARLRCSPMKGHSHVYWYRQLPEEGLKFMVYLQKENIIDESGMPKERFSAEFPKEGPSILRIQQVVRGDSAAYFCASSPQVTGNDEQYFGPGTRLTVT.

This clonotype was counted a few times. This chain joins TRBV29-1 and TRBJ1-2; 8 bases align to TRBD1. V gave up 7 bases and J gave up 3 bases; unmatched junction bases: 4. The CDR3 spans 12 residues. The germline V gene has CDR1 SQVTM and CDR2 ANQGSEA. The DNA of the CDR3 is TGCAGCGGTAAGACAGGGGACTATGGCTACACCTTC. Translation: CSGKTGDYGYTF. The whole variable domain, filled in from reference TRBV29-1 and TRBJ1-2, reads SAVISQKPSRDICQRGTSLTIQCQVDSQVTMMFWYRQQPGQSLTLIATANQGSEATYESGFVIDKFPISRPNLTFSTLTVSNMSPEDSSIYLCSGKTGDYGYTFGSGTRLTVV.

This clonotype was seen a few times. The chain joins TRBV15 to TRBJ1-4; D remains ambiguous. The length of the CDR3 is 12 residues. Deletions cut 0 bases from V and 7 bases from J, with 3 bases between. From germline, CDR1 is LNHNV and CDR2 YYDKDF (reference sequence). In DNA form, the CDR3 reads TGTGCCACCAGCAGAGACCCTGAAAAACTGTTTTTT. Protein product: CATSRDPEKLFF.

The CDR3, as DNA: TGTGCCAGCACCCAGAGCGGGACCGAGACCCAGTACTTC. It codes for CASTQSGTETQYF. The chain has TRBV2 and TRBJ2-5, with 7 bases matching TRBD2. Germline CDR1 and CDR2: SNHLY and FYNNEI. After removal of 7 bases from V and 5 bases from J, the junction contained 7 bases not matched to a gene. The CDR3 is made up of 13 amino acids.

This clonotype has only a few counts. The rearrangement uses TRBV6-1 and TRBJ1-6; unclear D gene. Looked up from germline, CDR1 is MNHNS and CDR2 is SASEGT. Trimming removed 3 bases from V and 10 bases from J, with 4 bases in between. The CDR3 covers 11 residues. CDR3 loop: CASSDASPLHF. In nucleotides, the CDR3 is TGTGCCAGCAGTGATGCGTCACCCCTCCACTTT.

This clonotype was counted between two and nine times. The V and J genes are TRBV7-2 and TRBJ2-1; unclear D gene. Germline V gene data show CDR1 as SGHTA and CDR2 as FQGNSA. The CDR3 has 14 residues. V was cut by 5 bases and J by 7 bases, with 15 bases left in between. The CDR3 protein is CASSRTPGLNEQFF. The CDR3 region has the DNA TGTGCCAGCAGCCGCACCCCCGGCCTAAATGAGCAGTTCTTC.

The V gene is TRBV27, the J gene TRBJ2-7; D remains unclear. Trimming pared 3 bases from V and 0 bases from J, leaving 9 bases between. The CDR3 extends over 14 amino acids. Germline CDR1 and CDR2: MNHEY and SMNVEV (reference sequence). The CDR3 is CASSFGSSSYEQYF. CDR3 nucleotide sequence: TGTGCCAGCAGTTTTGGGTCAAGCTCCTACGAGCAGTACTTC.

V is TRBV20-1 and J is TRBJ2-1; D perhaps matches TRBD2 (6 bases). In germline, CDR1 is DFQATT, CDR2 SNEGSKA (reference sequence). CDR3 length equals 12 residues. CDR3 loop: CSLPLEGNEQFF. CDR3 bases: TGCAGCTTACCTCTGGAGGGCAATGAGCAGTTCTTC.

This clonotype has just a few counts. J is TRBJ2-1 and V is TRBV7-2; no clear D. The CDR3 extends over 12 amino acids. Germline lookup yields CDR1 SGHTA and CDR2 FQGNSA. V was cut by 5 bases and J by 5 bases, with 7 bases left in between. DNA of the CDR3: TGTGCCAGCAGCCCTCAAAACAATGAGCAGTTCTTC. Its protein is CASSPQNNEQFF. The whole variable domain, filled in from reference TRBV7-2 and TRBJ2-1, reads GAGVSQSPSNKVTEKGKDVELRCDPISGHTALYWYRQSLGQGLEFLIYFQGNSAPDKSGLPSDRFSAERTGGSVSTLTIQRTQQEDSAVYLCASSPQNNEQFFGPGTRLTVL.

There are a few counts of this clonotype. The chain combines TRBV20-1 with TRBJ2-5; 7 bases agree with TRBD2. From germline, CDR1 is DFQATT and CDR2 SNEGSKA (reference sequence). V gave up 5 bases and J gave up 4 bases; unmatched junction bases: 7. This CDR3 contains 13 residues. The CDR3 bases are TGCAGTGCTGGCGGACTAGACGGAGAGACCCAGTACTTC. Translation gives CSAGGLDGETQYF.

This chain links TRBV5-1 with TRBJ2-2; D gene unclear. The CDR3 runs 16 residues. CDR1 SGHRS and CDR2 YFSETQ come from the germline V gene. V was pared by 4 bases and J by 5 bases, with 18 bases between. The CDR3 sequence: CASSPQGLELTGELFF. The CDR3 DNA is TGCGCCAGCAGCCCTCAAGGTTTGGAACTTACCGGGGAGCTGTTTTTT.

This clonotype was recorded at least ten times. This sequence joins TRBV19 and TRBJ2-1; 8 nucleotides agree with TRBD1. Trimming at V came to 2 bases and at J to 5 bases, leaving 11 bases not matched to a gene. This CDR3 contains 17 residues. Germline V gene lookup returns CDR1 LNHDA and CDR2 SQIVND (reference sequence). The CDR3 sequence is CASSIYDRGDFHNEQFF. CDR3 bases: TGTGCCAGTAGTATATATGACAGGGGAGATTTCCACAATGAGCAGTTCTTC.

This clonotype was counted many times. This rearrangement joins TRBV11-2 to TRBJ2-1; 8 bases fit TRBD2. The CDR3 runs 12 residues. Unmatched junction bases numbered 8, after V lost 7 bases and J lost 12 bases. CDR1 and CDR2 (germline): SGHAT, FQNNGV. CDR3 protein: CASTMSGGGQFF. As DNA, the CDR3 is TGTGCCAGCACCATGAGCGGGGGAGGGCAGTTCTTC.

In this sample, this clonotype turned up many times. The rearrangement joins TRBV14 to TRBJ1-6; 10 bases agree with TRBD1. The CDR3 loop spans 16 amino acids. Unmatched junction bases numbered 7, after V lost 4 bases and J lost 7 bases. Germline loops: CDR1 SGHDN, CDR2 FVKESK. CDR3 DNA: TGTGCCAGCAGCCCTAGACAGGGGGCCTGGAATTCACCCCTCCACTTT. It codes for CASSPRQGAWNSPLHF.

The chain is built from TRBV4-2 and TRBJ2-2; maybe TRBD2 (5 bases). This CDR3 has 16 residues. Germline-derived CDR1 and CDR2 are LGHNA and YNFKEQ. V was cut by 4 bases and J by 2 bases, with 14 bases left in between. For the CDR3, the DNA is TGTGCCAGCAGCCGAGGTCGGGGAGAAAACACCGGGGAGCTGTTTTTT. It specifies CASSRGRGENTGELFF.

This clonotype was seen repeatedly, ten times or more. CDR3 protein: CASSPARAAEAFF. The CDR3 coding sequence is TGTGCCAGCAGCCCCGCCAGGGCGGCTGAAGCTTTCTTT. The gene calls are TRBV12-3 or TRBV12-4 and TRBJ1-1, with D possibly being TRBD1 (5 bases). This CDR3 is built from 13 residues. Between the trimmed V and J ends, which lost 6 bases and 6 bases, there was a span of 14 bases.

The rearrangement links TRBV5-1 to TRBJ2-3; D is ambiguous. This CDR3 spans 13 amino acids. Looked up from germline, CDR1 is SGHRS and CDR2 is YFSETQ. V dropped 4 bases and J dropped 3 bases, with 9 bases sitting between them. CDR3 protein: CASSRTETDTQYF. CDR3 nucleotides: TGCGCCAGCAGCCGAACAGAGACAGATACGCAGTATTTT.